This TCR beta chain was identified in a study of T cells after yellow fever vaccination. There are a few counts of this clonotype. Its antigen remains unknown. Points from the study as a whole: CD4 and CD8 compartments shared a small share of clonotypes.

V was shortened by 8 bases and J by 0 bases, with 9 bases between the two germline ends. The CDR3 covers 13 residues. CDR1 is SGHRS, CDR2 YFSETQ, per germline. 5'RACE template switching produced TCR cDNA carrying a universal primer site and UMIs. TCRdb passed the 5' RACE reads through MiXCR, listing each CDR3 protein once. The sample consists of 450,000 to 550,000 distinct CDR3 sequences, 20% to 25% of them appearing once. This specimen consisted of PBMCs, obtained 21 days after the first yellow fever vaccination. The rearrangement joins TRBV5-1 to TRBJ2-1; D gene unclear. This receptor was identified in a man aged 18 to 29 who received the YFV17D yellow fever vaccine. The CDR3 is CASRIYSYNEQFF. The CDR3 nucleotides read TGCGCCAGTAGGATTTACTCCTACAATGAGCAGTTCTTC.